Below are 10 T cell receptor beta chains sequenced from a single sample in a study of T cell responses to AZD1222 COVID-19 vaccine. This table comes from immunoSEQ multiplex PCR, and its TCRdb copy is limited to in-frame clones, with some not included. The sample carries some 150,000 clones, about nine tenths recorded once. The sample here was peripheral blood, taken 28 days after the second AZD1222 dose. The receptors here all came from an adult who received the AZD1222 COVID-19 vaccine.

Only a few counts were recorded for this clone. The CDR3 DNA reads TGTGCCAGCAGGGGGCGGACGGATAGCACGGGCAATGGCTACACCTTC. Translation: CASRGRTDSTGNGYTF. The chain combines TRBV28 with TRBJ1-2, with TRBD1 as a possible D gene (5 bases). V dropped 6 bases and J dropped 6 bases, with 23 bases sitting between them. Germline CDR1 reads MDHEN; CDR2 reads SYDVKM. This CDR3 comprises 16 residues.

The chain has TRBV27 and TRBJ2-1, with TRBD2 matching over 7 bases. After removal of 8 bases from V and 6 bases from J, the junction contained 7 bases not matched to a gene. The CDR3 length is 13 residues. Germline V gene data show CDR1 as MNHEY and CDR2 as SMNVEV (reference sequence). CDR3 coding DNA: TGTGCCAGCGCAGGACTAGTTCGCAATGAGCAGTTCTTC. Encoded protein: CASAGLVRNEQFF.

The chain is built from TRBV10-3 and TRBJ2-7, with TRBD1 matching 9 bases. From germline, CDR1 is ENHRY and CDR2 SYGVKD. J lost 5 bases, V lost 6 bases, and 2 bases had no gene match. The CDR3 consists of 12 residues. The CDR3 loop is CAIRGQGNEQYF. The CDR3 DNA follows: TGTGCCATCAGGGGACAGGGAAACGAGCAGTACTTC.

The chain has TRBV2 and TRBJ2-2; 10 nucleotides line up with TRBD1. The CDR3 contains 14 residues. V lost 5 bases, J lost 7 bases, and 4 bases stayed unmatched. Germline-derived CDR1 and CDR2 are SNHLY and FYNNEI. In nucleotides, the CDR3 is TGTGCCAGCAGTCGGGACAGGGGAAACGGGGAGCTGTTTTTT. This gives the protein CASSRDRGNGELFF.

V and J are TRBV5-1 and TRBJ1-2; weak D call: TRBD1 (6 bases). CDR1 SGHRS and CDR2 YFSETQ come from the germline V gene. The CDR3 length is 16 residues. V gave up 4 bases and J gave up 1 base, with 17 bases separating them. CDR3 sequence (DNA): TGCGCCAGCAGCGACGGACAGAGGCTTTTTAACTATGGCTACACCTTC. It encodes CASSDGQRLFNYGYTF.

V is TRBV5-1 and J is TRBJ1-4; D possibly corresponds to TRBD1 (5 bases). V dropped 4 bases and J dropped 4 bases, with 11 bases sitting between them. The CDR3 runs 14 residues. The V gene's germline CDR1 is SGHRS and CDR2 YFSETQ. CDR3 in amino acids: CASSQGRNNEKLFF. The CDR3 DNA sequence: TGCGCCAGCAGCCAGGGACGGAATAATGAAAAACTGTTTTTT.

The J gene is TRBJ1-4, the V gene TRBV19; 8 nucleotides align to TRBD1. Germline-derived CDR1 and CDR2 are LNHDA and SQIVND (reference sequence). The length of the CDR3 is 16 residues. The ends lost 3 bases at V and 8 bases at J; junction bases unmatched: 11. The CDR3 here is CASSIFGGTGGEKLFF. CDR3 sequence (DNA): TGTGCCAGTAGTATCTTTGGGGGGACAGGCGGCGAAAAACTGTTTTTT.

V and J are TRBV5-1 and TRBJ2-5, with TRBD2 identical over 14 bases. V lost 2 bases to trimming and J lost 1 base; unmatched junction nucleotides: 1. CDR1 and CDR2 from the germline V gene are SGHRS and YFSETQ. CDR3 size: 16 residues. DNA for the CDR3: TGCGCCAGCAGCTTCGGACTAGCGGGGGGCCAAGAGACCCAGTACTTC. Translated, it gives CASSFGLAGGQETQYF.

The V and J genes are TRBV11-2 and TRBJ2-2; D perhaps matches TRBD1 (5 bases). The CDR3 has 13 residues. Germline V gene lookup returns CDR1 SGHAT and CDR2 FQNNGV. Trimming took off 4 bases at V and 6 bases at J, with 9 bases between the two ends. CDR3 in amino acids: CASSSGHPGELFF. The CDR3 nucleotides are TGTGCCAGCAGCTCAGGGCACCCCGGGGAGCTGTTTTTT. Filled out from reference TRBV11-2 and TRBJ2-2, the complete variable domain reads EAGVAQSPRYKIIEKRQSVAFWCNPISGHATLYWYQQILGQGPKLLIQFQNNGVVDDSQLPKDRFSAERLKGVDSTLKIQPAKLEDSAVYLCASSSGHPGELFFGEGSRLTVL.

The chain has TRBV7-2 and TRBJ2-7, with 10 bases lining up with TRBD2. Germline V gene data show CDR1 as SGHTA and CDR2 as FQGNSA. V shed 0 bases, J shed 3 bases, and the junction held 11 bases outside the gene matches. The CDR3 is made up of 18 amino acids. The chain's CDR3 is CASSLASSGSPLFYEQYF. In nucleotides, the CDR3 is TGTGCCAGCAGCTTAGCGTCTAGCGGGAGTCCGTTATTCTACGAGCAGTACTTC.